These 32 T cell receptor beta chains share one sample of origin, sequenced in a study of blood T cell repertoires in COVID-19. Generated by immunoSEQ multiplex PCR, the TCRdb table keeps only in-frame clones and is missing some. The sample gives around 80,000 clones, 80% to 85% of which show up once; 25% to 30% is in the top ten. Sample: peripheral blood. The receptor set was obtained from a human donor in a cohort sampled during active COVID-19.

This sequence joins TRBV29-1 and TRBJ1-3; no clear D gene. Per the germline V gene, CDR1 is SQVTM and CDR2 is ANQGSEA. The length of the CDR3 is 13 residues. The V end was cut by 3 bases, the J end by 0 bases, with 6 bases between. The CDR3 protein is CSVESSSGNTIYF. CDR3 in DNA: TGCAGCGTTGAGTCCAGCTCTGGAAACACCATATATTTT.

This clone occurred a few times. The CDR3 DNA reads TGTGCCAGCAGTGAATATGAGGCAAATGAAAAACTGTTTTTT. This translates into CASSEYEANEKLFF. This chain links TRBV25-1 with TRBJ1-4; D uncertain. The CDR3 extends over 14 amino acids. Germline loops: CDR1 MGHDK, CDR2 SYGVNS. V was shortened by 0 bases and J by 5 bases, with 7 bases between the two germline ends.

This clone was counted a single time. V usage is TRBV7-9 and J usage is TRBJ2-7; no clear D gene. Trimming took off 5 bases at V and 2 bases at J, with 13 bases between the two ends. The CDR3 is 14 residues long. CDR1 and CDR2 from the germline V gene are SEHNR and FQNEAQ (reference sequence). CDR3 loop: CASSPVSRAYEQYF. The DNA of the CDR3 is TGTGCCAGCAGCCCCGTCTCTCGGGCCTACGAGCAGTACTTC.

This rearrangement joins TRBV27 to TRBJ1-6; D is unclear. Germline V gene data show CDR1 as MNHEY and CDR2 as SMNVEV (reference sequence). V was cut by 10 bases and J by 0 bases, with 13 bases left in between. CDR3 length: 15 residues. The CDR3 bases are TGTGCCATCTTCCGATCGAGCTCCTATAATTCACCCCTCCACTTT. The encoded protein is CAIFRSSSYNSPLHF.

The chain recombines TRBV5-6 with TRBJ1-3; the match to TRBD1 covers 7 bases. CDR1 is SGHDT and CDR2 is YYEEEE in the germline V gene. The CDR3 length is 15 residues. With 2 bases clipped from V and 0 bases from J, the junction kept 2 bases outside the gene matches. CDR3 in amino acids: CASSFRGYSGNTIYF. The CDR3 coding sequence is TGTGCCAGCAGCTTCAGGGGGTACTCTGGAAACACCATATATTTT.

The chain links TRBV18 to TRBJ2-1, with 11 bases fitting TRBD2. CDR3 size: 17 residues. Unmatched junction bases numbered 5, after V lost 3 bases and J lost 1 base. Looked up from germline, CDR1 is KGHSH and CDR2 is LQKENI. The CDR3 coding sequence is TGTGCCAGCTCACCCCTTAGCGGGGGGGGATCCTACAATGAGCAGTTCTTC. This codes for CASSPLSGGGSYNEQFF.

The chain couples TRBV2 to TRBJ2-7; 11 bases fit TRBD1. This CDR3 is 14 amino acids long. V shed 4 bases, J shed 6 bases, and the junction held 5 bases outside the gene matches. Germline assignment: CDR1 SNHLY and CDR2 FYNNEI. Written as DNA, the CDR3 is TGTGCCAGCAGTGCCGGGACAGGGGGTGTCGAGCAGTACTTC. Amino acids: CASSAGTGGVEQYF.

The gene calls are TRBV5-4 and TRBJ2-7, with 7 positions matching TRBD1. CDR1 and CDR2 (germline): SGHNT, YYREEE (reference sequence). V was pared by 4 bases and J by 3 bases, with 7 bases of the junction left unmatched. This CDR3 region has 14 residues. The CDR3 sequence is CASSSQGEGYEQYF. The DNA of the CDR3 is TGTGCCAGCAGCAGCCAGGGGGAAGGCTACGAGCAGTACTTC.

V and J are TRBV6-6 and TRBJ1-2; 9 bases are shared with TRBD1. Per germline, CDR1 MNHNY and CDR2 SVGAGI (reference sequence). This CDR3 is 13 amino acids long. J lost 6 bases, V lost 1 base, and 0 bases had no gene match. DNA for the CDR3: TGTGCCAGCAGTTACTGGGACAGGGATGGCTACACCTTC. Translating gives CASSYWDRDGYTF.

The genes are TRBV10-3 and TRBJ2-3; no definite D call. The V and J ends lost 3 bases and 4 bases respectively, with 11 bases between them. This CDR3 is built from 14 residues. Germline CDR1 reads ENHRY; CDR2 reads SYGVKD. CDR3 region: CAISDRPSADTQYF. The CDR3 DNA reads as TGTGCCATCAGTGACCGGCCGAGCGCAGATACGCAGTATTTT.

The V gene is TRBV7-2, the J gene TRBJ2-2; 8 nucleotides line up with TRBD2. The ends lost 0 bases at V and 3 bases at J; junction bases unmatched: 3. The CDR3 is 16 residues long. Germline V gene lookup returns CDR1 SGHTA and CDR2 FQGNSA. The CDR3 reads CASSLAASGYTGELFF. The CDR3 DNA sequence: TGTGCCAGCAGCTTAGCGGCTAGCGGGTACACCGGGGAGCTGTTTTTT.

This chain joins TRBV6-1 and TRBJ2-2; weak D call: TRBD1 (6 bases). CDR3 size: 15 residues. In germline, CDR1 is MNHNS, CDR2 SASEGT. V was clipped by 0 bases and J by 6 bases, with 11 bases between them. The CDR3 region is CASSEAGTTAGELFF. The CDR3 DNA follows: TGTGCCAGCAGTGAAGCCGGGACAACGGCCGGGGAGCTGTTTTTT.

The genes are TRBV5-6 and TRBJ2-5; 10 bases are a match to TRBD2. CDR3 size: 16 residues. Unmatched junction bases numbered 11, after V lost 7 bases and J lost 2 bases. The germline V gene encodes CDR1 SGHDT and CDR2 YYEEEE. CDR3 sequence: CASSNLAGDSQETQYF. The DNA for the CDR3 is TGTGCCAGCTCTAATCTAGCGGGGGACTCACAAGAGACCCAGTACTTC.

Many counts were recorded for this clone. The chain joins TRBV5-1 to TRBJ1-3; 8 nucleotides agree with TRBD1. J was trimmed by 0 bases and V by 0 bases; bases with no gene match: 5. This CDR3 has 17 residues. Germline V gives CDR1 SGHRS, CDR2 YFSETQ. The CDR3 protein is CASSLELTGGSGNTIYF. The CDR3 DNA reads as TGCGCCAGCAGCTTGGAACTTACAGGGGGCTCTGGAAACACCATATATTTT.

In its sample, this clone was seen once. The rearrangement links TRBV7-8 to TRBJ2-7; the D is unclear. The CDR3 loop spans 15 amino acids. V dropped 1 base and J dropped 2 bases, with 12 bases sitting between them. CDR1 is SGHVS and CDR2 is FQNEAQ in the germline V gene. As DNA, the CDR3 is TGTGCCAGCAGCTTAGTGACGACGGGTCCCTACGAGCAGTACTTC. Encoded protein: CASSLVTTGPYEQYF.

This chain uses TRBV2 with TRBJ1-5; 11 bases are a match to TRBD1. Per the germline V gene, CDR1 is SNHLY and CDR2 is FYNNEI. The CDR3 has 12 amino acids. The ends lost 6 bases at V and 10 bases at J; junction bases unmatched: 2. CDR3 sequence: CASRDRGLPQHF. The CDR3 bases are TGTGCCAGCAGGGACAGGGGGCTACCCCAGCATTTT.

V is TRBV19 and J is TRBJ2-3; the match to TRBD1 covers 10 bases. Losses at the gene ends were 7 bases for V and 0 bases for J; bases not matched to a gene: 10. CDR1 is LNHDA, CDR2 SQIVND, per germline (reference sequence). The CDR3 extends over 17 amino acids. The CDR3 region has the DNA TGTGCCAGTACCCCCGGGACAGGGGTTTTAAGCACAGATACGCAGTATTTT. Translation gives CASTPGTGVLSTDTQYF.

This clone was detected only once. The chain employs TRBV11-2 and TRBJ2-3, with 15 bases matching TRBD2. V lost 3 bases and J lost 8; bases outside the gene matches: 12. The CDR3 extends over 18 amino acids. The germline CDR1 and CDR2 sequences are SGHAT and FQNNGV. CDR3 DNA: TGTGCCAGCAGCTTGGCCGGGACTAGCGGGGGGACCCTAGGTACGCAGTATTTT. This codes for CASSLAGTSGGTLGTQYF.

J is TRBJ1-4 and V is TRBV28; TRBD1 agrees at 9 bases. The germline V gene encodes CDR1 MDHEN and CDR2 SYDVKM. V lost 10 bases and J lost 8; bases outside the gene matches: 11. The length of the CDR3 is 14 residues. The CDR3 protein is CATLTRTGEEKLFF. The CDR3 nucleotides read TGTGCCACCCTAACCCGGACAGGGGAGGAAAAACTGTTTTTT.

This clone was observed a single time. J is TRBJ2-2 and V is TRBV5-1; 7 bases match TRBD1. Germline trimming cut 4 bases from V and 4 bases from J; bases unmatched to any gene: 10. This CDR3 contains 16 residues. Germline V gene sequence: CDR1 SGHRS, CDR2 YFSETQ. CDR3 loop: CASSLRQGGATGELFF. CDR3 nucleotide sequence: TGCGCCAGCAGCCTCCGACAGGGCGGCGCCACCGGGGAGCTGTTTTTT.

The rearrangement links TRBV9 to TRBJ1-6, with D perhaps matching TRBD1 (5 bases). CDR1 is SGDLS and CDR2 is YYNGEE in the germline V gene. V dropped 3 bases and J dropped 6 bases, with 13 bases sitting between them. The CDR3 sequence is 15 residues long. CDR3 nucleotides: TGTGCCAGCAGCGCCGGGACTTTAATTAATTCACCCCTCCACTTT. Translated, it gives CASSAGTLINSPLHF.

The V call is TRBV6-5, the J call TRBJ2-7; 8 bases align to TRBD1. The V gene end was trimmed by 6 bases and the J gene end by 0 bases; junction bases not matched to a gene: 4. CDR1 is MNHEY and CDR2 is SVGAGI in the germline V gene. This CDR3 is built from 14 residues. The CDR3 DNA reads as TGTGCCAGCAGACGGGACAGGCGCTCCTACGAGCAGTACTTC. Amino acids: CASRRDRRSYEQYF.

This clone was seen more than once but under ten times. The rearrangement uses TRBV6-2 or TRBV6-3 and TRBJ2-5; 9 bases fit TRBD2. Germline loops: CDR1 MNHEY, CDR2 SVGEGT. After removal of 2 bases from V and 1 base from J, the junction contained 5 bases not matched to a gene. CDR3 length: 16 amino acids. The CDR3 reads CASSYEGGGAQETQYF. The CDR3, as DNA: TGTGCCAGCAGTTACGAGGGCGGGGGGGCCCAAGAGACCCAGTACTTC.

The chain employs TRBV18 and TRBJ2-7; no firm D call. The ends were cut back, 2 bases at V and 3 bases at J, with 8 bases in the middle. CDR3 length: 13 amino acids. Germline V gene lookup returns CDR1 KGHSH and CDR2 LQKENI. CDR3: CASSPGPIYEQYF. As DNA, the CDR3 is TGTGCCAGCTCACCAGGGCCTATCTACGAGCAGTACTTC.

This clone has a handful of counts. The chain's CDR3 is CASSLDQRGTEAFF. CDR3 sequence (DNA): TGTGCCAGCAGCTTAGATCAAAGGGGGACTGAAGCTTTCTTT. The chain links TRBV11-2 to TRBJ1-1, with D perhaps matching TRBD1 (6 bases). V was shortened by 0 bases and J by 5 bases, with 10 bases between the two germline ends. The CDR3 totals 14 residues. CDR1 and CDR2 (germline): SGHAT, FQNNGV.

The gene calls are TRBV24-1 and TRBJ2-5, with TRBD1 matching 10 bases. Germline assignment: CDR1 KGHDR and CDR2 SFDVKD. This CDR3 contains 15 residues. With V trimmed by 3 bases and J by 6 bases, 6 bases remained unmatched. CDR3 coding DNA: TGTGCCACCAGTGATCCAAGACAGGGGGCGCAGACCCAGTACTTC. As protein: CATSDPRQGAQTQYF.

The chain couples TRBV20-1 to TRBJ1-2; no reliable D call. Germline V gene lookup returns CDR1 DFQATT and CDR2 SNEGSKA (reference sequence). Trimming left V 4 bases short and J 8 bases short, with 11 bases between. The CDR3 runs 11 residues. The CDR3 loop is CSATPRWGYTF. The CDR3 DNA is TGCAGTGCTACTCCACGGTGGGGCTACACCTTC.

In this sample, this clone turned up once. The V gene is TRBV4-1, the J gene TRBJ2-1; 10 bases match TRBD2. The germline V gene encodes CDR1 MGHRA and CDR2 YSYEKL. The CDR3 is 15 residues long. With V trimmed by 4 bases and J by 9 bases, 9 bases remained unmatched. The CDR3, as DNA: TGCGCCAGCAGCCCGACAGGGACTAGCGAGCGTGAGCAGTTCTTC. Protein: CASSPTGTSEREQFF.

The gene calls are TRBV5-6 and TRBJ2-7; D not certain. With 3 bases removed from V and 0 bases from J, the gap between germline ends came to 10 bases. The germline V gene encodes CDR1 SGHDT and CDR2 YYEEEE. This CDR3 region has 14 residues. The CDR3 nucleotides are TGTGCCAGCAGCTACTCCCGGTACTCCTACGAGCAGTACTTC. Its protein is CASSYSRYSYEQYF.

This chain connects TRBV5-1 to TRBJ1-2, with a weak D call TRBD1 (5 bases). Deletions cut 4 bases from V and 2 bases from J, with 12 bases between. Per the germline V gene, CDR1 is SGHRS and CDR2 is YFSETQ. The CDR3 loop spans 14 amino acids. CDR3 coding DNA: TGCGCCAGCAGCGCCACAGGAAGCAACTATGGCTACACCTTC. Translated, it gives CASSATGSNYGYTF.

This clone showed up just a few times. This sequence joins TRBV4-1 and TRBJ2-7; tentatively, D is TRBD1 (6 bases). Per germline, CDR1 MGHRA and CDR2 YSYEKL. Trimming pared 3 bases from V and 6 bases from J, leaving 6 bases between. This CDR3 has 11 residues. In DNA form, the CDR3 reads TGCGCCAGCAGCCAGGGGGCCGAGCAGTACTTC. It specifies CASSQGAEQYF.

Only one count was recorded for this clone. The rearrangement links TRBV6-1 to TRBJ1-4, with D tentatively TRBD1 (5 bases). CDR1 and CDR2 (germline): MNHNS, SASEGT. The CDR3 is 16 residues long. V was trimmed by 0 bases and J by 7 bases, leaving 15 bases between them. CDR3 nucleotides: TGTGCCAGCAGTGAAGCGTCAGGGATGATAGGTGAAAAACTGTTTTTT. Its protein product is CASSEASGMIGEKLFF.